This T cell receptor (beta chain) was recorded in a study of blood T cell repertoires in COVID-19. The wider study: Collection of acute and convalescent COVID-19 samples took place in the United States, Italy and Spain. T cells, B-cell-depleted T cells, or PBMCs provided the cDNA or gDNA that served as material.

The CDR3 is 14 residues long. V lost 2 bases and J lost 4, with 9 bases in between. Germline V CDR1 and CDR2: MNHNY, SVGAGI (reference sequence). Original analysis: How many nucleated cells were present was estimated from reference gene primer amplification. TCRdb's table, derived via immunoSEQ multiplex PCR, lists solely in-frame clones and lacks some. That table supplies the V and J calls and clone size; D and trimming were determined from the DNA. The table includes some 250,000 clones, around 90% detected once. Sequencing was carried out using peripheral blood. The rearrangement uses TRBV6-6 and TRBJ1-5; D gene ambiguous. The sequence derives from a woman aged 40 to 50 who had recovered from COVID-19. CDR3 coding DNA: TGTGCCAGCAGTTACGGCCAGTTTAATCAGCCCCAGCATTTT. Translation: CASSYGQFNQPQHF.